The sequence of this T cell receptor beta chain was determined in a study of blood T cells in healthy people across ages (dated by TCRdb to about 2015). About the full investigation: In model experiments, roughly one uniquely barcoded TCR beta cDNA molecule per two T cells was captured by template switching. Four age groups were formed from the donors: young (average around 15 years), middle-aged (just under 40), aged (approximately 60) and long-lived (approximately 80). To avoid experimental bias, donors of different ages were spread randomly across the sequencing lanes. Age-related changes in TCR beta repertoire diversity were measured in the study by deep sequencing normalized with unique cDNA molecular identifiers. Two additional independent replicas of 1 million unique cDNA reads from the same blood draw were analyzed for two donors (one aged 18 to 30 and one aged 80 or older). General conclusions and limits of the study: The long-lived group showed more naive CD4+ T cells, fewer expanded clones and increased TCR diversity than the aged group, suggesting age selection. Estimates of total diversity based on one million sequenced T cells were regarded as lower bounds and as underestimates. As age increased, observed TCR beta diversity per million T cells dropped in a roughly linear way, and a significant reduction was already evident by age 40. A strong correlation was found between observed TCR beta diversity and the percentage of naive T cells measured by flow cytometry. Because profiling used bulk unsorted PBMCs, naive and antigen-experienced compartments could not be compared conclusively. Because the CMV infection status of the donors was unknown, age-related changes in expanded clonotypes may potentially have been confounded.

The library was prepared using 5' RACE. The sequencing machine was an Illumina HiSeq 2500. A second PCR of about 7 to 12 cycles was performed with a sample-barcoded 5' primer and a J-beta primer mix. A unique molecular identifier was introduced onto each TCR beta cDNA molecule by a template-switch 5' adaptor carrying 12 random nucleotides. At least 2.5 million CDR3-containing paired-end reads were obtained from each sample. The Mint cDNA synthesis kit, primed by a TRBC-specific oligonucleotide, was used to synthesize first-strand cDNA from all RNA. Following uracil-DNA glycosylase treatment, a first 18-cycle PCR with universal primers M1SS and BC2_uni_R was performed on all cDNA. In the source study's methods: For normalization, 1 million high-quality reads were randomly selected from each sample, with every read carrying a distinct molecular identifier. Instead of being binned into consensus sequences, reads with shared molecular identifiers were discarded. MiTCR, with a Q25 quality threshold and the strictest error-elimination algorithm, was used for CDR3 identification, clonotype clustering and error correction. A nonparametric unseen species model with Euler transformation was used to estimate a lower bound on total TCR beta diversity. TCRdb reran the public reads through fastp at Q25 and MiXCR, keeping productive beta chains. CDR3 protein duplicates are merged, each entry listing the most common genes and DNA. TCRdb, not the original authors, processed these V and J calls. This sample holds roughly 800,000 distinct CDR3 sequences; more than 45% were observed only once. The ten largest make up about 20% of the sample.

Taken from cysteine to phenylalanine, the CDR3 has 15 residues. Only the CDR3 part of the read is kept: 45 bases, read in frame from the first base. Trimming leaves V shorter by 1 base and J shorter by 8 bases, with the junction holding 8 bases beyond the gene matches. According to the germline V gene (reference sequence), CDR1 reads SEHNR and CDR2 reads FQNEAQ. Donors were roughly 40 systemically healthy Caucasian individuals from Russia aged roughly 6 to 90 years. About 10 milliliters of peripheral blood were collected from each donor into EDTA-treated Vacutainer tubes. PBMCs were isolated by Ficoll-Paque density-gradient centrifugation, with at least 7 million obtained per sample. Total RNA, at least 6 micrograms per sample, was extracted from PBMCs with Trizol reagent. The percentages of naive CD45RAhigh/CD27high T cells were determined by flow cytometry on a PBMC aliquot from every donor. This clonotype was recorded many times. It lacks a known antigen. Base quality data are lacking; no much larger clone is found one base away.

Recombination joined TRBV7-9 with TRBJ2-1; TRBD2 matches 7 bases in the middle. This TCR was sampled from a man aged 30 to 39 in good health. The sample was blood. The CDR3 region has the sequence CASSLDGGGTDEQFF. In nucleotide form, the sequence is TGTGCCAGCAGCTTAGACGGCGGGGGAACCGATGAGCAGTTCTTC. Reference TRBV7-9 and TRBJ2-1 proteins supply the regions before and after the CDR3; the full variable domain is: DTGVSQNPRHKITKRGQNVTFRCDPISEHNRLYWYRQTLGQGPEFLTYFQNEAQLEKSRLLSDRFSAERPKGSFSTLEIQRTEQGDSAMYLCASSLDGGGTDEQFFGPGTRLTVL.